The TCR beta chain under discussion was sequenced for a study of blood T cell repertoires in COVID-19. Across the study: Specimens from acute and convalescent COVID-19 originated in the United States, Italy and Spain.

Participants were placed into cohorts based on the clinical history they reported. Produced via immunoSEQ multiplex PCR; TCRdb's table is partial and in-frame only. The sample shows some 530,000 clones, 75% to 90% of them seen only once. Per the germline V gene, CDR1 is KGHDR and CDR2 is SFDVKD. CDR3 length equals 15 residues. V was pared by 0 bases and J by 4 bases, with 11 bases between. This receptor was obtained from a woman aged 55-69 years who had recovered from COVID-19. The sample comprised PBMCs or T cells enriched from blood (not recorded which). The gene calls are TRBV24-1 and TRBJ2-5; tentative D call: TRBD1 (5 bases). CDR3 bases: TGTGCCACCAGTGATTTGTGGCAGGGAAGAGAGACCCAGTACTTC. Translation: CATSDLWQGRETQYF.